The sequence of this TCR beta chain was determined in a study of T cell changes during pregnancy in multiple sclerosis. This clone was picked up a small number of times. CDR1 and CDR2 (germline): MNHNS, SASEGT. V lost 6 bases and J 2 bases, leaving 14 bases between the germline ends. This CDR3 is 15 amino acids long. Only in-frame clones appear in the TCRdb table, and some are missing; sequencing was by immunoSEQ multiplex PCR. The table has fewer than 25,000 clones, around nine tenths seen once; the top ten hold about 1%. This sequence was found in a female donor in good health, enrolled as a control in a pregnancy study. The chain carries TRBV6-1 and TRBJ2-4; no reliable D call. The input for sequencing was CD4+ T cells from peripheral blood mononuclear cells, taken in the second trimester of pregnancy. The CDR3 protein is CASSEIELTKNIQYF. CDR3 DNA: TGTGCCAGCAGCGAAATAGAACTGACCAAAAACATTCAGTACTTC.